These 18 T cell receptor beta chains were all obtained from the same sample, sequenced in a study of T-cell memory formation after mild COVID-19. TCRdb called the 5' RACE reads again in MiXCR, with one record for every CDR3 protein. The sample carries about 350,000 distinct CDR3 sequences, around 15% recorded once. Sequencing was performed on PBMCs or a T cell subset sorted from them (not recorded which). These receptor sequences come from a man aged 18 to 30 who had mild COVID-19 (a few samples of this study predate the infection). Cell type and time point are not known.

The rearrangement uses TRBV19 and TRBJ1-2; D remains unclear. Germline V gene lookup returns CDR1 LNHDA and CDR2 SQIVND (reference sequence). The V end was cut by 5 bases, the J end by 5 bases, with 18 bases between. CDR3 size: 15 residues. CDR3 sequence (DNA): TGTGCCAGTAGTCACCTCCTGGACTTCGGGTATGGCTACACCTTC. The encoded protein is CASSHLLDFGYGYTF.

This clonotype came up a few times. This rearrangement joins TRBV27 to TRBJ1-2; tentative D call: TRBD1 (5 bases). Trimming shortened V by 6 bases and J by 7 bases, and 15 bases separated the two germline ends. Germline CDR1 reads MNHEY; CDR2 reads SMNVEV (reference sequence). This CDR3 has 13 residues. The CDR3 loop is CASSLAGPIGYTF. As DNA, the CDR3 is TGTGCCAGCAGCCTCGCGGGGCCCATTGGCTACACCTTC.

The chain links TRBV12-3 or TRBV12-4 to TRBJ1-4; 10 nucleotides match TRBD1. J lost 7 bases, V lost 7 bases, and 9 bases had no gene match. There are 15 residues in the CDR3. For the CDR3, the DNA is TGTGCCAGCACCACCCGGGACAGGGGTGTTGAAAAACTGTTTTTT. Protein sequence: CASTTRDRGVEKLFF.

This clonotype was found many times. The chain combines TRBV5-1 with TRBJ2-5; possible D gene TRBD2, 6 bases. CDR3 length: 14 amino acids. CDR1 SGHRS and CDR2 YFSETQ come from the germline V gene. V gave up 0 bases and J gave up 3 bases, with 9 bases separating them. CDR3 DNA: TGCGCCAGCAGCTTGGTTGCGGGGAAAGAGACCCAGTACTTC. As protein: CASSLVAGKETQYF.

The chain uses TRBV28 and TRBJ1-4; D uncertain. The CDR3 sequence is 13 residues long. Trimming stripped 2 bases from V and 8 bases from J, with 9 bases between. The germline V gene encodes CDR1 MDHEN and CDR2 SYDVKM. For the CDR3, the DNA is TGTGCCAGCAGTTTAGTTGGGGTGGAAAAACTGTTTTTT. Translated: CASSLVGVEKLFF. The full variable domain, with the rest looked up from reference TRBV28 and TRBJ1-4, is DVKVTQSSRYLVKRTGEKVFLECVQDMDHENMFWYRQDPGLGLRLIYFSYDVKMKEKGDIPEGYSVSREKKERFSLILESASTNQTSMYLCASSLVGVEKLFFGSGTQLSVL.

This chain links TRBV25-1 with TRBJ1-2; D is unresolved. The germline CDR1 and CDR2 sequences are MGHDK and SYGVNS. This CDR3 region has 11 residues. Trimming removed 1 base from V and 7 bases from J, with 4 bases in between. The CDR3 reads CASSESVGYTF. CDR3 nucleotides: TGTGCCAGCAGTGAATCGGTTGGCTACACCTTC.

The chain links TRBV3-1 to TRBJ1-1; D may be TRBD1 (5 bases). Trimming took off 4 bases at V and 5 bases at J, with 8 bases between the two ends. The CDR3 has 12 amino acids. Germline assignment: CDR1 LGHDT and CDR2 YNNKEL (reference sequence). CDR3 coding DNA: TGTGCCAGCAGCCCCGAGGGGACTGAAGCTTTCTTT. Its protein is CASSPEGTEAFF.

This clonotype turned up a few times. CDR3 sequence reads: CSAPDRTDTQYF. CDR3 bases: TGCAGTGCCCCGGACCGCACAGATACGCAGTATTTT. The chain uses TRBV20-1 and TRBJ2-3, with D uncertain. Germline-derived CDR1 and CDR2 are DFQATT and SNEGSKA (reference sequence). V was cut by 6 bases and J by 1 base, with 8 bases left in between. This CDR3 comprises 12 residues.

The chain combines TRBV6-6 with TRBJ2-1; D assignment may be TRBD1 or TRBD2 (5 bases each). The CDR3 is 11 residues long. V was clipped by 5 bases and J by 11 bases, with 10 bases between them. Looked up from germline, CDR1 is MNHNY and CDR2 is SVGAGI (reference sequence). The CDR3 is CASSPRDQQFF. The CDR3 nucleotides are TGTGCCAGCAGTCCCCGGGACCAGCAGTTCTTC.

At least ten counts were recorded for this clonotype. This chain joins TRBV7-8 and TRBJ2-2, with 7 bases that match TRBD1. The CDR3 is made up of 14 amino acids. J gave up 6 bases and V 5 bases, and 6 bases lay outside the gene matches. Per germline, CDR1 SGHVS and CDR2 FQNEAQ. CDR3 bases: TGTGCCAGCAGCCAGACAGGGCCGGCCGGGGAGCTGTTTTTT. Translated, it gives CASSQTGPAGELFF.

This clonotype appeared a few times. The chain is built from TRBV28 and TRBJ2-7; 7 nucleotides agree with TRBD2. With 5 bases clipped from V and 7 bases from J, the junction kept 11 bases outside the gene matches. Germline lookup yields CDR1 MDHEN and CDR2 SYDVKM. CDR3 size: 14 residues. This chain's CDR3 is CASSPSAGDWEQYV. CDR3 nucleotide sequence: TGTGCCAGCAGTCCAAGCGCGGGGGATTGGGAGCAGTACGTC.

There are many counts of this clonotype. The chain employs TRBV5-1 and TRBJ2-2; 7 positions match TRBD1. There are 14 residues in the CDR3. The germline gives CDR1 SGHRS, CDR2 YFSETQ. The V segment lost 4 bases and the J segment 2 bases; nucleotides outside the gene matches: 2. This CDR3 reads CASSRDSNTGELFF. The CDR3 DNA follows: TGCGCCAGCAGCAGGGACAGCAACACCGGGGAGCTGTTTTTT.

The V gene is TRBV10-3, the J gene TRBJ1-1; no firm D call. The CDR3 has 12 residues. V dropped 1 base and J dropped 8 bases, with 8 bases sitting between them. Germline V lookup: CDR1 ENHRY, CDR2 SYGVKD. CDR3 bases: TGTGCCATCAGTGAGTTAGGCTACGAAGCTTTCTTT. Its translation is CAISELGYEAFF.

The chain uses TRBV11-2 and TRBJ2-5; TRBD1 matches 7 bases. This CDR3 has 15 residues. V gave up 4 bases and J gave up 2 bases; unmatched junction bases: 7. The germline V gene has CDR1 SGHAT and CDR2 FQNNGV. CDR3 DNA: TGTGCCAGCAGCTCGATTAGGGGGCGACAAGAGACCCAGTACTTC. Protein sequence: CASSSIRGRQETQYF.

In its sample, this clonotype was seen a few times. This chain links TRBV9 with TRBJ1-2; 7 bases match TRBD1. With 0 bases clipped from V and 7 bases from J, the junction kept 9 bases outside the gene matches. This CDR3 is 15 amino acids long. The V gene's germline CDR1 is SGDLS and CDR2 YYNGEE. CDR3 DNA: TGTGCCAGCAGCGTAGTAGGAGGGGGCGCCGGTGGCTACACCTTC. Protein product: CASSVVGGGAGGYTF.

The chain combines TRBV4-2 with TRBJ2-5, with 7 positions matching TRBD1. V lost 1 base and J lost 1; bases outside the gene matches: 3. CDR1 and CDR2 (germline): LGHNA, YNFKEQ. The CDR3 length is 15 residues. As DNA, the CDR3 is TGTGCCAGCAGCCAAGGGGGACAGACCCAAGAGACCCAGTACTTC. Its protein product is CASSQGGQTQETQYF.

In this sample, this clonotype turned up a few times. The chain uses TRBV4-3 and TRBJ2-3; D may be TRBD1 (7 bases). From germline, CDR1 is LGHNA and CDR2 YSLEER. V was clipped by 0 bases and J by 8 bases, with 21 bases between them. The CDR3 runs to 17 residues. The CDR3 sequence is CASSQDPPRGDGGTQYF. The CDR3 region has the DNA TGCGCCAGCAGCCAAGATCCCCCCAGGGGGGACGGGGGTACGCAGTATTTT.

This clonotype was counted a few times. V gene TRBV6-6 combines with J gene TRBJ1-6, with 8 positions matching TRBD1. Looked up from germline, CDR1 is MNHNY and CDR2 is SVGAGI (reference sequence). The CDR3 is 14 amino acids. V lost 6 bases, J lost 8 bases, and 6 bases stayed unmatched. CDR3 bases: TGTGCCAGCAGCAGCCGGGACAGGCATTCACCCCTCCACTTT. It codes for CASSSRDRHSPLHF.